The following is a T cell receptor (beta chain) sequence with its context. Its specificity is not known. Sequencing used immunoSEQ multiplex PCR; TCRdb keeps in-frame clones, though not all of them. The repertoire consists of over 130,000 clones, with around 90% occurring once and the leading ten covering 1.5% to 2%. This specimen comes from a study of T cell responses to AZD1222 COVID-19 vaccine. General observations from the study: White British ancestry dominated among donors, who included more females, and clonal diversity was possibly underestimated.

Germline values: CDR1 LNHDA, CDR2 SQIVND (reference sequence). With 8 bases removed from V and 1 base from J, the gap between germline ends came to 9 bases. The CDR3 is made up of 14 amino acids. The sequenced sample was peripheral blood, obtained 28 days after the second AZD1222 dose. This clonotype was sampled from an adult who received the AZD1222 COVID-19 vaccine. The genes are TRBV19 and TRBJ1-6; D might be TRBD1 (5 bases). CDR3: CASREGSYNSPLHF. CDR3 bases: TGTGCCAGTCGTGAGGGGTCCTATAATTCACCCCTCCACTTT.